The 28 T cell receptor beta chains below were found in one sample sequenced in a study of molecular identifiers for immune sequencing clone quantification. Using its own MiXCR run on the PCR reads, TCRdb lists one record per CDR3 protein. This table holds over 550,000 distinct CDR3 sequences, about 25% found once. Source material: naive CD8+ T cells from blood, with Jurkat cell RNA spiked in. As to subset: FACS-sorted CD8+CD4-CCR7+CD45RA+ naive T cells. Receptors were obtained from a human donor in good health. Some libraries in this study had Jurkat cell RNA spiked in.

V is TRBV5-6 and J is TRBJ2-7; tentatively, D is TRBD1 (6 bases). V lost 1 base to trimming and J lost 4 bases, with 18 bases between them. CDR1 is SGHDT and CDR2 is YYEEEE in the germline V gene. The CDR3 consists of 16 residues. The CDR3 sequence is CASSLFRGPPPYEQYF. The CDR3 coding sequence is TGTGCCAGCAGCTTGTTCAGGGGACCGCCGCCTTACGAGCAGTACTTC. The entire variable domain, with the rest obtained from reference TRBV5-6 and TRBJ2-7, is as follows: DAGVTQSPTHLIKTRGQQVTLRCSPKSGHDTVSWYQQALGQGPQFIFQYYEEEERQRGNFPDRFSGHQFPNYSSELNVNALLLGDSALYLCASSLFRGPPPYEQYFGPGTRLTVT.

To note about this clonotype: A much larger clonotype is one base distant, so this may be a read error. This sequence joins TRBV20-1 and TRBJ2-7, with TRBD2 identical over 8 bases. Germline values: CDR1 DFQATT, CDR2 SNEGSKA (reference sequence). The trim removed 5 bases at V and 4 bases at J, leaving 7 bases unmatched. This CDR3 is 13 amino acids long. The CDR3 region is CSAGGTSGYEQYF. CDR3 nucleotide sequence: TGCAGTGCTGGAGGCACTAGCGGATACGAGCAGTACTTC.

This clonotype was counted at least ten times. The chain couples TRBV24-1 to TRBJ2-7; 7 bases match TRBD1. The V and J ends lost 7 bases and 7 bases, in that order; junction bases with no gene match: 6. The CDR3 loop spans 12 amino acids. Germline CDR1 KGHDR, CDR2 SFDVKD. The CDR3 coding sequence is TGTGCCACCAGGATAAGGGGGCATGAGCAGTACTTC. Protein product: CATRIRGHEQYF.

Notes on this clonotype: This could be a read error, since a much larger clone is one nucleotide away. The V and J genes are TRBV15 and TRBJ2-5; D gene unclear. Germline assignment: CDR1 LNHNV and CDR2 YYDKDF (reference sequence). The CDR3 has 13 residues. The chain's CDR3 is CAISRSRVGTQYF. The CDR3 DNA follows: TGTGCCATCAGCAGGTCCCGTGTGGGGACCCAGTACTTC.

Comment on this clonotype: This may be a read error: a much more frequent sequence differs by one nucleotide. CDR3 nucleotide sequence: TGTGCCAGCAGTGCCCGACAGGGCCATCAGCCCCCGCATTTT. The encoded protein is CASSARQGHQPPHF. The V gene is TRBV6-5, the J gene TRBJ1-5, with TRBD1 matching 7 bases. The CDR3 consists of 14 residues. Germline-derived CDR1 and CDR2 are MNHEY and SVGAGI.

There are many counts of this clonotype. CDR3 in DNA: TGTGCCAGCACCTGGGGCGCCGACACAGATACGCAGTATTTT. Protein: CASTWGADTDTQYF. The chain links TRBV12-3 or TRBV12-4 to TRBJ2-3, with a tentative D call TRBD1 (5 bases). This CDR3 is built from 14 residues. V was pared by 7 bases and J by 2 bases, with 13 bases between.

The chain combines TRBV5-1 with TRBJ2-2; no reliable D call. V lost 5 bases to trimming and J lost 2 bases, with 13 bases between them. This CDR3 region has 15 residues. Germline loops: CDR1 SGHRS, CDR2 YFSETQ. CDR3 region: CASRSDSTNTGELFF. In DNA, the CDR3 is TGCGCCAGCAGGTCAGACTCAACTAACACCGGGGAGCTGTTTTTT.

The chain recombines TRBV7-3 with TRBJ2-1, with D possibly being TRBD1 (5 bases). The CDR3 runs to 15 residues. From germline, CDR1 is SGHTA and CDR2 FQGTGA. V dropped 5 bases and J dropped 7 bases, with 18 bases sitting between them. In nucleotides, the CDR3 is TGTGCCAGCAGCACCCTCGGCAGGGAAGGTAATGAGCAGTTCTTC. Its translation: CASSTLGREGNEQFF.

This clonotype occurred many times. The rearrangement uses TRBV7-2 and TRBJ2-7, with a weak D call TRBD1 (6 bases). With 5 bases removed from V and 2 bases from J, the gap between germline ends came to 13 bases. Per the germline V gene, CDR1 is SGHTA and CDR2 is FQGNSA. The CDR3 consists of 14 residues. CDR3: CASSPRDNPYEQYF. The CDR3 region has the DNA TGTGCCAGCAGCCCCCGGGACAACCCCTACGAGCAGTACTTC.

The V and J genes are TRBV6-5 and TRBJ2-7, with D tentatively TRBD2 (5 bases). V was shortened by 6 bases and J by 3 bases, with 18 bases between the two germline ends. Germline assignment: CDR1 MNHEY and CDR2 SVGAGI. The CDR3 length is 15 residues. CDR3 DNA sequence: TGTGCCAGCAGCCCCCGTGACTATGGGAACTACGAGCAGTACTTC. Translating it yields CASSPRDYGNYEQYF.

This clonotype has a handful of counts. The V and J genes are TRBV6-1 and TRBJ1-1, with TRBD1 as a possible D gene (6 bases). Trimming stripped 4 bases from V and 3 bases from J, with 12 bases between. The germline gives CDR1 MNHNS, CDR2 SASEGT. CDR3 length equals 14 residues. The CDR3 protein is CASSGGQMYTEAFF. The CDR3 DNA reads TGTGCCAGCAGTGGAGGACAGATGTACACTGAAGCTTTCTTT.

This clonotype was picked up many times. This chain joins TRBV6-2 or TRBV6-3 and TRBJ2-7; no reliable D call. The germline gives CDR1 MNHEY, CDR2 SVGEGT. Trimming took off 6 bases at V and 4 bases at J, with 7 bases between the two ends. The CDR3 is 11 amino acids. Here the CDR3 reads CASSVTYEQYF. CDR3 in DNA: TGTGCCAGCAGCGTAACGTACGAGCAGTACTTC.

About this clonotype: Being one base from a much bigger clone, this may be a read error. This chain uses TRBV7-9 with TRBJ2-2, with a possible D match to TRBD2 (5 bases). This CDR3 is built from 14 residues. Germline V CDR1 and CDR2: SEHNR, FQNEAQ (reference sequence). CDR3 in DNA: TGTGCCAGCAGCTTAGTTCTAGACACCGGGGAGCTGGTTTTT. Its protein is CASSLVLDTGELVF.

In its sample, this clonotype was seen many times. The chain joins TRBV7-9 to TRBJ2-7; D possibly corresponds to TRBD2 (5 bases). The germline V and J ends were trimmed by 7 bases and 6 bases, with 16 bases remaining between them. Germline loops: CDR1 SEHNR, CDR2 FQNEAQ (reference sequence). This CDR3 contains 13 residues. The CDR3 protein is CASTLPGYGEQYF. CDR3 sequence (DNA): TGTGCCAGCACCCTGCCGGGGTACGGCGAGCAGTACTTC.

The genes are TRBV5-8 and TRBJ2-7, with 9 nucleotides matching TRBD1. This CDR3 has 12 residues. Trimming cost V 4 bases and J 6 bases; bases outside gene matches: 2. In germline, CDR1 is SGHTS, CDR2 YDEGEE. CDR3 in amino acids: CASSHRGLEQYF. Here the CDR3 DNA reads TGTGCCAGCAGCCACAGGGGGCTCGAGCAGTACTTC.

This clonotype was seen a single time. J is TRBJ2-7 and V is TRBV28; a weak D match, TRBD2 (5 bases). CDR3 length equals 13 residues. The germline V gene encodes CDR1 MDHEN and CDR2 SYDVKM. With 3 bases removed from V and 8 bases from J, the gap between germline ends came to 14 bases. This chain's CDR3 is CASSFAGSGKQYF. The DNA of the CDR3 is TGTGCCAGCAGTTTTGCGGGTTCCGGCAAGCAGTACTTC.

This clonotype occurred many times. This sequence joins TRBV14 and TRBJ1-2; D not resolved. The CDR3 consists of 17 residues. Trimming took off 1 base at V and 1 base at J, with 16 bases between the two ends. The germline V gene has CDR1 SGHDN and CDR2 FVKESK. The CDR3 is CASSQAIEASFNYGYTF. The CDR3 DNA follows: TGTGCCAGCAGCCAAGCCATCGAGGCGAGTTTTAACTATGGCTACACCTTC.

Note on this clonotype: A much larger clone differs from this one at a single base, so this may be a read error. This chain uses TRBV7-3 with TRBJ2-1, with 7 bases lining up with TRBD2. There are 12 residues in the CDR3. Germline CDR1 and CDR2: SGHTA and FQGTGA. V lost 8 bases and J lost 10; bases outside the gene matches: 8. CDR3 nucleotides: TGTGCCAGCGGCCTCTCTAGCGGAGAGCAGTTCTTC. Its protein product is CASGLSSGEQFF.

Here the CDR3 reads CASSFGTSLAEQYF. The CDR3, as DNA: TGTGCCAGCAGCTTCGGGACTAGTCTCGCCGAGCAGTACTTC. The chain joins TRBV5-6 to TRBJ2-7; 8 nucleotides agree with TRBD2. The CDR3 consists of 14 residues. Germline V gene sequence: CDR1 SGHDT, CDR2 YYEEEE. V was clipped by 2 bases and J by 6 bases; unmatched bases: 7.

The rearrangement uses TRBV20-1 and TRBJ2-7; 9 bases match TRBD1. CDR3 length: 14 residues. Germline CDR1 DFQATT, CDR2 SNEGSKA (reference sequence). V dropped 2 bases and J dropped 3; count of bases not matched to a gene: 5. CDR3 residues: CSARPGQGFYEQYF. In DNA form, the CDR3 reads TGCAGTGCTAGACCGGGACAGGGTTTCTACGAGCAGTACTTC.

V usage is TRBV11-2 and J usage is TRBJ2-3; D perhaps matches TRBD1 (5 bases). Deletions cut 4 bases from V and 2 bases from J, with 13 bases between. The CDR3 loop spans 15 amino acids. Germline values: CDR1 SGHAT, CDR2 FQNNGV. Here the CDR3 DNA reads TGTGCCAGCAGCTCGCGCGCAGGGCTCACAGATACGCAGTATTTT. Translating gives CASSSRAGLTDTQYF. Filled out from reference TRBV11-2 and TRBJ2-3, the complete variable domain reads EAGVAQSPRYKIIEKRQSVAFWCNPISGHATLYWYQQILGQGPKLLIQFQNNGVVDDSQLPKDRFSAERLKGVDSTLKIQPAKLEDSAVYLCASSSRAGLTDTQYFGPGTRLTVL.

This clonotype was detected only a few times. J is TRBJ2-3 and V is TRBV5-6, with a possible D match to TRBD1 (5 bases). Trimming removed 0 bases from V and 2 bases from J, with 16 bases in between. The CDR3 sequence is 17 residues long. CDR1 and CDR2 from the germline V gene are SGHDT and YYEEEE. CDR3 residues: CASSLVKNRPHTDTQYF. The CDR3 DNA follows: TGTGCCAGCAGCTTGGTAAAGAACAGGCCCCACACAGATACGCAGTATTTT.

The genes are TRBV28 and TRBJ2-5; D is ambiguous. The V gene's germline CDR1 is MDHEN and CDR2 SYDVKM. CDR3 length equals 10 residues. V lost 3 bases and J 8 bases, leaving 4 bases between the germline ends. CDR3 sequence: CASSFPTQYF. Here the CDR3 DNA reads TGTGCCAGCAGTTTTCCTACCCAGTACTTC.

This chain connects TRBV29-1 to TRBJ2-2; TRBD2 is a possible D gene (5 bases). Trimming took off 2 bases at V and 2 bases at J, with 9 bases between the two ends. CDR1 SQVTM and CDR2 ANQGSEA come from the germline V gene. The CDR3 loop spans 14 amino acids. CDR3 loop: CSVESGDNTGELFF. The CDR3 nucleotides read TGCAGCGTTGAAAGCGGCGACAACACCGGGGAGCTGTTTTTT.

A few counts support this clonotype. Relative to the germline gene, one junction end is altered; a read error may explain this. Written as DNA, the CDR3 is TGCGCCAGCAGCCAAGATTCAAGGGGACAGGGATACACTGGAGCTTTCTTT. Translated: CASSQDSRGQGYTGAFF. J is TRBJ1-1 and V is TRBV4-3; 9 bases fit TRBD1. This CDR3 spans 17 amino acids. CDR1 is LGHNA, CDR2 YSLEER, per germline.

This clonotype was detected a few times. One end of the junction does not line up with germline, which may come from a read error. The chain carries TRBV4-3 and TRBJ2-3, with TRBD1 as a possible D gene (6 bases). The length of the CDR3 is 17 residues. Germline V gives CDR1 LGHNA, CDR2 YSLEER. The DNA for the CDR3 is TGCGCCAGCAGCCAAGATTCCGGGCCAGGGGTTCCAGATGCGCAGTATTTT. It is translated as CASSQDSGPGVPDAQYF.

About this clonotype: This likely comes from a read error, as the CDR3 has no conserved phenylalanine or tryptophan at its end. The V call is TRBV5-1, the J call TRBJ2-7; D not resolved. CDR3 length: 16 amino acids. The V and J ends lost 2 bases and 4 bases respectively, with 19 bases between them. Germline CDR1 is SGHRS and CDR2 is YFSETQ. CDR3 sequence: CASSLLVSESAYEQYS. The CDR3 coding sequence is TGCGCCAGCAGCTTATTGGTATCAGAAAGCGCTTACGAGCAGTACTCC.

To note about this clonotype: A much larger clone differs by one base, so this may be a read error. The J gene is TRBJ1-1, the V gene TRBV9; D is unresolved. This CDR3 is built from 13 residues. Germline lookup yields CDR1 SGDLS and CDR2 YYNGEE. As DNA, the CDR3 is TGTGCCAGCAGCGTACTTTTGAACACTGAAGCTCTCTTT. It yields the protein CASSVLLNTEALF.